This TCR beta chain was recorded in a study of cytomegalovirus exposure and HLA in healthy donors (dated by TCRdb to between 2016 and 2019). About the investigation overall: An earlier analysis of under 600 of the donors reported more than 250 Gb of sequence data and around 120 million unique TCR beta sequences from about 180 million T cells. Around 320 gigabases of sequencing data and tens of millions of unique TCR sequences were included in an early release covering over 600 HLA-typed donors. Among the roughly 400 genotyped donors, approximately 76% belonged to the genetic ancestry cluster associated with self-reported Caucasian donors. The aim of the study was to test whether cataloging public T cell receptors could identify signatures of past pathogen exposure. The study used immunosequencing to profile the T cell repertoires of some 600 subjects and linked those repertoires to cytomegalovirus serostatus. In addition to the first cohort of 666 subjects, a separate validation cohort of about 120 different subjects was used. To predict cytomegalovirus infection status, the study brought together high-throughput TCR immunosequencing, statistical association of individual TCRs with disease status, and machine learning. A later analysis re-analyzed previously published TCR beta repertoires from 550 to 700 donors and added high-resolution HLA genotyping to study TCR occurrence patterns. Rather than drawing on any new phenotypic data, the later analysis identified candidate immune exposures from TCR beta sequences and the way those sequences occurred across donors. To decide whether each TCR beta V gene segment behaved as functional or pseudogenic, an earlier analysis of nearly 600 of the donors relied on high-throughput TCR beta sequencing. Alongside the repertoire data, information on donor age, sex, ethnicity and CMV serostatus was compiled. A later genetic analysis took genome-wide SNP genotypes for about three fifths of the roughly 670 donors and used that subset as a discovery cohort. All discovery cohort repertoires had been generated using a single sequencing platform. HLA typing included class I and class II loci at four-digit resolution. The number of donors typed differed by locus, with 629-630 for A, B, C, DRB1 and DQB1, 522 for DQA1, nearly 610 for DPA1, and approximately 470 for DPB1. Roughly 5 DR-DQ haplotypes were handled as single units for association and clustering, since linkage in the cohort was strong. Across around 400 genotyped donors of the cohort, an average of about 240,000 unique TCR beta nucleotide sequences per donor were sequenced, and around 20% of those sequences were non-productive. Overall study outcomes, separate from this receptor: In an earlier analysis of more than 500 of the donors, most TCR beta V segments appeared in productive rearrangements about 90% or about 30% of the time, broadly matching IMGT annotations. Because HLA typing was unavailable for some donors at each locus, only the typed subset was used in association tests. In vitro tests confirmed that three of the cytomegalovirus-associated TCR beta chains recognize cytomegalovirus antigens. The only immune exposure information available for the cohort was CMV serostatus. In the study, around 150 TCR beta chains were listed as associated with cytomegalovirus. Compared with the 666-donor mean, donors in an Asian-associated ancestry cluster had fewer N-insertions in productive TCRs, according to a later genetic analysis. According to a later analysis, most CMV-associated TCR beta chains appeared to be HLA-restricted, and the HLA associations seemed to be driven largely by CMV exposure. A further reported finding was that TCR beta sequences accurately predicted the HLA-A and HLA-B alleles for most subjects in the first cohort. The authors suggested that the approach could potentially be generalized to other disease states and immunological phenotypes. Linkage disequilibrium might explain the correlated functional status among segregating V segments, but an unknown experimental factor could not be ruled out. Specific HLA alleles were associated with 16,951 TCR beta sequences at a false discovery rate of 0.05 in a later analysis. A cluster of highly shared sequence variants was judged likely to represent a technical artifact of the sequencing pipeline. The classifier was reported to diagnose cytomegalovirus status with high specificity and sensitivity in both the original and validation cohorts. Assigning TCR associations to individual alleles was difficult when HLA alleles, especially DR and DQ, strongly co-occurred. V-gene and J-gene trimming of TCR beta chains was associated with a missense DCLRE1C variant in a later genetic analysis, and the association was replicated in an independent cohort. A later analysis found that TCR association rates varied across HLA loci, with DRB1 alleles showing the most associated TCRs and HLA-C alleles the fewest. Because counts were too low, around 17 rarely observed V segments, including chromosome 9 orphons, were left out of the earlier analysis of 587 of the donors. Sequencing depth was assumed to be roughly uniform across donors in the presence/absence analyses, though that assumption may not hold. The cohort was sequenced for TCR beta chains only, and without alpha or paired-chain data the features that could be detected were limited. A later analysis reported that several top co-occurrence clusters appeared linked to parvovirus B19, influenza, CMV and Epstein-Barr virus. The 87-base-pair reads could not distinguish some IMGT-functional V segments, including TRBV6-2 and TRBV6-3, so those segments were excluded. While some public TCRs were present in many individuals, most TCR sequences turned up only very rarely across donors. In a later analysis, HLA-associated TCR beta chains showed more clonal expansion and lower generation probabilities than non-associated chains that were equally common.

The cohort comprised fewer than 700 healthy bone marrow donors. At the time of sampling, all cohort members were nominally healthy, though unrecorded immune exposures were likely present. The donor was CMV seronegative and belonged to the group of over 350 seronegative cohort members. A peripheral blood sample was collected from each donor, and TCR beta sequencing was performed on peripheral blood mononuclear cells. The Qiagen DNeasy Blood Extraction Kit was used to extract genomic DNA from the blood cell samples. V was cut back by 0 bases and J by 0 bases, leaving a gap of 10 bases between them. There are 15 amino acids in the CDR3, from cysteine to phenylalanine inclusive. Only the CDR3 DNA stays, 45 bases, in frame from base 1. CDR1 SGHRS and CDR2 YFSETQ are derived from the germline V gene. The library was made by the immunoSEQ multiplex PCR assay. For the multiplex PCR, a mixture combining 60 forward primers for TCR Vbeta segments and 13 reverse primers for TCR Jbeta segments was used. The CDR3 region of rearranged TCR beta genes was amplified from genomic DNA with a multiplex PCR assay. Amplified TCR beta libraries were sequenced as 87-base-pair reads on the Illumina HiSeq System. In the source study's methods: A later analysis tallied roughly 80 million unique TCR beta chains across the 550 to 850 repertoires, and roughly 11 million of those chains were shared by two or more donors. A nearest-neighbor algorithm error-corrected the raw reads and collapsed the reads into unique sequences, merging closely related sequences to remove PCR and sequencing errors. Alignment of CDR3 sequences to IMGT reference sequences was used to assign V, D and J gene segments. For a sequence to be retained, a match of at least six nucleotides to both a V gene segment and a J gene segment was required. A rearrangement was called productive if the CDR3 had no stop codons and remained in frame with V and J, and every other rearrangement was called non-productive. CDR3 was defined according to IMGT convention as the region running from the second conserved V-encoded cysteine to the conserved J-encoded phenylalanine. Sequences without an unambiguous match to a single V gene segment were excluded from the earlier analysis of 500 to 700 of the donors. In an earlier analysis of around 590 of the donors, a V segment was called functional when productive rearrangements were above 56.7%, and segregating when the standard deviation between donors exceeded 5%. A statistical classification framework was built for diagnosing cytomegalovirus status from the catalog of TCR beta chain sequences. In a later analysis, TCR nucleotide sequences were compared against IMGT/GENE-DB human TR gene sequences so that V and J genes could be assigned. Using the TCRdist pipeline, a later analysis assigned CDR3 sequences along with most-parsimonious VDJ recombination scenarios. In a later analysis, every TCR beta chain was defined by the combination of its CDR3 amino acid sequence and its V-gene family, and reads without a unique V-gene family were dropped. To address suspected cross-contamination and a sequencing artifact, a later analysis removed a few hundred highly shared, low-generation-probability nucleotide sequences. A later analysis calculated a clonal expansion index for each public chain from normalized within-repertoire ranks of inferred template counts. A later analysis computed generation probabilities with a VDJ recombination model fitted to out-of-frame rearrangements, and checked the results against IGoR. In a later analysis, hypergeometric tests were used to score TCR-TCR, TCR-HLA and TCR-CMV co-occurrence, with a repertoire-size bias correction applied to TCR pairs. A later analysis estimated false discovery rates by permuting HLA or CMV assignments 20 times. In a later analysis, co-occurring TCRs were grouped using DBSCAN, with TCRdist sequence similarity added in when clustering inside HLA-allele-positive subsets. Co-occurrence clustering excluded repertoires with fewer than 30,000 or more than 120,000 public chains, plus five with anomalous nucleotide sharing. TCRdb stores this immuneACCESS table with in-frame sequences only. Part of the clones is absent; in the studies checked, under half of the shortfall reflects unresolved V genes, and no reason is known for the rest. From that table come the V and J calls and clone size; the DNA was used to work out D and trimming. Within this sample are approximately 170,000 clones, with over 60% of them counted one time only. The ten largest account for about 1.6% of the sample.

A few counts support this clone. This clone's antigen is unknown. Base qualities were left out, and no much larger clone turns up one base away. Sequenced material: PBMCs. The rearranged chain carries TRBV5-1 and TRBJ2-7, with the D gene call left open. This receptor was identified in a girl under 18 in good health and CMV-seronegative. The nucleotide sequence is given as TGCGCCAGCAGCTTGGGAGGAGAATTCTCCTACGAGCAGTACTTC. It specifies CASSLGGEFSYEQYF.